The rows below give T cell receptor beta chains drawn from one sample of a study of blood T cell repertoires in COVID-19. Some clones are missing from TCRdb's copy, which holds only in-frame ones; the method was immunoSEQ multiplex PCR. The repertoire holds approximately 440,000 clones, with approximately 89% as singletons. The material sequenced was peripheral blood. These TCRs come from a woman aged 45-59 years with COVID-19, enrolled during active disease. The conserved cysteine and the conserved F or W are not part of the CDR3 here. Clone size is not always given. Where it is, it says once, few, many or a class for expanded clones.

j_call: TRBJ1-1; clone_size: -; v_call: TRBV7-2; cdr3_aa: ASSPDIGHTEAF
j_call: TRBJ1-1; clone_size: -; v_call: TRBV30; cdr3_aa: AWSGRGLEAF
j_call: TRBJ1-1; clone_size: -; v_call: TRBV6-1; cdr3_aa: ASSELGAMNTEAF
j_call: TRBJ2-7; clone_size: -; v_call: TRBV23-1; cdr3_aa: ASSQYRLAGAYEQY
j_call: TRBJ1-2; clone_size: -; v_call: TRBV3-1/TRBV3-2; cdr3_aa: ASSQAGTGFYGYT
j_call: TRBJ2-1; clone_size: -; v_call: TRBV10-3; cdr3_aa: AISESLSGGDSYNEQF
j_call: TRBJ1-3; clone_size: -; v_call: TRBV18; cdr3_aa: ASSPPGGSGNTIY
j_call: TRBJ1-3; clone_size: -; v_call: TRBV13; cdr3_aa: ASSPGTGSSTIY
j_call: TRBJ1-3; clone_size: -; v_call: TRBV6-1; cdr3_aa: ASSEARAGTTGNTIY
j_call: TRBJ1-1; clone_size: -; v_call: TRBV7-8; cdr3_aa: ATVMNTEAF
j_call: TRBJ1-2; clone_size: once; v_call: TRBV19; cdr3_aa: ASSSGDDSNYGYT
j_call: TRBJ1-6; clone_size: -; v_call: TRBV3-1/TRBV3-2; cdr3_aa: ASSRGKVSNSPLH
j_call: TRBJ1-1; clone_size: -; v_call: TRBV30; cdr3_aa: AWSFHRLGGRLGTEAF
j_call: TRBJ2-3; clone_size: once; v_call: TRBV6-5; cdr3_aa: ATRGGGGTDTQY
j_call: TRBJ1-4; clone_size: -; v_call: TRBV29-1; cdr3_aa: SVGGRAEDEKLF
j_call: TRBJ1-2; clone_size: -; v_call: TRBV13; cdr3_aa: ASSLQGPYGYT
j_call: TRBJ2-7; clone_size: -; v_call: TRBV11-2; cdr3_aa: ASSFSGGVSYEQY
j_call: TRBJ2-7; clone_size: -; v_call: TRBV7-9; cdr3_aa: ASSLSGGSYEQY
j_call: TRBJ1-5; clone_size: -; v_call: TRBV5-6; cdr3_aa: ASSLGGRNQPQH
j_call: TRBJ2-7; clone_size: -; v_call: TRBV15; cdr3_aa: ATSRSGTSGYEQY
j_call: TRBJ2-3; clone_size: -; v_call: TRBV5-4; cdr3_aa: ASSFTGVTDTQY
j_call: TRBJ1-4; clone_size: -; v_call: TRBV7-6; cdr3_aa: ASSLARGGVEKLF